This paragraph reports one T cell receptor (beta chain). This entry comes from a study of blood T cell repertoires in COVID-19. Across the study: Sample material is recorded as cDNA or gDNA derived from T cells, B-cell-depleted T cells, or PBMCs.

Some clones are missing from TCRdb's copy, which holds only in-frame ones; the method was immunoSEQ multiplex PCR. Of 200,000 or so clones in the sample, 65% to 85% were seen once. The CDR3 length is 17 residues. Germline V gives CDR1 LNHDA, CDR2 SQIVND (reference sequence). V was shortened by 5 bases and J by 5 bases, with 22 bases between the two germline ends. Participants came from some 23 US areas, aged about 18 to 100 years. Cohorts were assigned according to the clinical history that participants reported. Cohort 3 donors were reported recovered after two negative PCRs, clearance, or symptom resolution.

Sequenced: PBMCs or T cells enriched from blood (not recorded which). V usage is TRBV19 and J usage is TRBJ1-5; TRBD1 is a possible D gene (6 bases). The source of this sequence is a man aged 35-49 years who had recovered from COVID-19. The CDR3 DNA follows: TGTGCCAGTAGTTCCCCACAGGGATGGTATGTCGATCAGCCCCAGCATTTT. It encodes CASSSPQGWYVDQPQHF.